This entry lists 32 T cell receptor beta chains sequenced from one sample in a study of cytomegalovirus exposure and HLA in healthy donors. Primers for the PCR totalled 60 Vbeta and 13 Jbeta. Libraries were prepared by immunoSEQ multiplex PCR; TCRdb keeps only in-frame clonotypes and omits some of them. The profile shows around 180,000 clones, approximately 80% of them singletons. Sample: PBMCs. All receptors derive from a woman aged 25 to 39 in good health and CMV-seropositive.

The chain uses TRBV19 and TRBJ1-4; TRBD1 agrees at 8 bases. The V and J ends lost 1 base and 7 bases, in that order; junction bases with no gene match: 5. The CDR3 is made up of 15 amino acids. Germline V gene data show CDR1 as LNHDA and CDR2 as SQIVND (reference sequence). The CDR3 loop is CASSIGTGFFEKLFF. The CDR3 nucleotides read TGTGCCAGTAGTATAGGGACAGGGTTTTTTGAAAAACTGTTTTTT.

The V gene is TRBV7-6, the J gene TRBJ2-1; 9 bases match TRBD2. The CDR3 has 16 residues. V was pared by 0 bases and J by 10 bases, with 10 bases of the junction left unmatched. Germline values: CDR1 SGHVS, CDR2 FNYEAQ. The chain's CDR3 is CASSLARAGGPHEQFF. In DNA form, the CDR3 reads TGTGCCAGCAGCTTAGCGCGGGCGGGGGGGCCTCACGAGCAGTTCTTC.

This chain uses TRBV6-6 with TRBJ2-7; 12 nucleotides agree with TRBD2. The CDR3 consists of 14 residues. Germline lookup yields CDR1 MNHNY and CDR2 SVGAGI (reference sequence). The junction had 2 bases not matched to a gene; V was cut back by 6 bases and J by 2 bases. CDR3 nucleotides: TGTGCCAGCAGCAGACTAGCGGGGGCCTACGAGCAGTACTTC. Its translation: CASSRLAGAYEQYF.

This chain uses TRBV13 with TRBJ2-6; 8 bases map to TRBD2. V trimming: 7 bases; J trimming: 0 bases; junction bases outside the gene matches: 8. This CDR3 has 17 residues. CDR1 is PRHDT, CDR2 FYEKMQ, per germline (reference sequence). The DNA of the CDR3 is TGTGCCAGCACTTCCATAGCGGGACCCTCTGGGGCCAACGTCCTGACTTTC. Its protein is CASTSIAGPSGANVLTF. The variable domain in full, completed from reference TRBV13 and TRBJ2-6, reads AAGVIQSPRHLIKEKRETATLKCYPIPRHDTVYWYQQGPGQDPQFLISFYEKMQSDKGSIPDRFSAQQFSDYHSELNMSSLELGDSALYFCASTSIAGPSGANVLTFGAGSRLTVL.

The CDR3 protein is CAISDPGTEAFF. DNA of the CDR3: TGTGCCATCAGTGATCCCGGTACTGAAGCTTTCTTT. The chain uses TRBV10-3 and TRBJ1-1; no clear D. The germline V and J ends were trimmed by 3 bases and 5 bases, with 7 bases remaining between them. CDR3 length: 12 residues. Germline loops: CDR1 ENHRY, CDR2 SYGVKD.

The chain joins TRBV4-3 to TRBJ2-3; the D gene is possibly TRBD2 (5 bases). This CDR3 is built from 17 residues. V lost 1 base to trimming and J lost 4 bases, with 18 bases between them. Germline V gene lookup returns CDR1 LGHNA and CDR2 YSLEER. The CDR3 spells CASSQVSSSRESDTQYF. In nucleotides, the CDR3 is TGCGCCAGCAGCCAAGTGTCCTCTAGTAGGGAGTCAGATACGCAGTATTTT.

The V gene is TRBV15, the J gene TRBJ1-2; 10 positions agree with TRBD1. Germline loops: CDR1 LNHNV, CDR2 YYDKDF (reference sequence). The trim removed 5 bases at V and 4 bases at J, leaving 4 bases unmatched. This CDR3 contains 14 residues. CDR3 region: CATSLRDRGYGYTF. The DNA for the CDR3 is TGTGCCACCAGCCTTCGGGACAGGGGCTATGGCTACACCTTC.

This chain uses TRBV5-6 with TRBJ2-3; possible D gene TRBD1, 6 bases. Trimming left V 2 bases short and J 2 bases short, with 12 bases between. The germline V gene has CDR1 SGHDT and CDR2 YYEEEE. This CDR3 has 15 amino acids. CDR3 residues: CASSFSRGPTDTQYF. CDR3 nucleotide sequence: TGTGCCAGCAGCTTCTCCAGGGGCCCCACAGATACGCAGTATTTT.

The rearrangement joins TRBV19 to TRBJ2-1, with 9 bases aligning to TRBD2. Germline CDR1 LNHDA, CDR2 SQIVND (reference sequence). J lost 0 bases, V lost 3 bases, and 6 bases had no gene match. The CDR3 extends over 17 amino acids. CDR3 DNA: TGTGCCAGTAGTATTACTAGCGGGCCGTACTCCTACAATGAGCAGTTCTTC. Encoded protein: CASSITSGPYSYNEQFF.

This clone has a handful of counts. This sequence joins TRBV27 and TRBJ2-7; 8 bases match TRBD1. Germline V CDR1 and CDR2: MNHEY, SMNVEV (reference sequence). The length of the CDR3 is 14 residues. The J segment lost 6 bases and the V segment lost 2 bases, leaving 6 bases of the junction unmatched. The CDR3 region has the DNA TGTGCCAGCAGTTTACGGCAGGGGGCCCTCGAGCAGTACTTC. This translates into CASSLRQGALEQYF.

This chain uses TRBV21-1 with TRBJ2-6; the DNA was not compared with TRBD1, the D call given in the table. TRBV21-1 constitutes a pseudogene. The CDR3 contains 17 residues. CDR3 sequence: CASSKKLQGSGANVLTF. In DNA form, the CDR3 reads TGTGCCAGCAGCAAAAAGTTGCAGGGGTCTGGGGCCAACGTCCTGACTTTC.

The rearrangement joins TRBV9 to TRBJ1-3; 11 bases map to TRBD1. Unmatched junction bases numbered 4, after V lost 2 bases and J lost 3 bases. Per germline, CDR1 SGDLS and CDR2 YYNGEE. This CDR3 is built from 16 residues. The CDR3: CASSVSGTGGGNTIYF. For the CDR3, the DNA is TGTGCCAGCAGCGTCTCCGGGACAGGGGGTGGAAACACCATATATTTT.

The rearrangement uses TRBV4-2 and TRBJ1-6; 7 nucleotides agree with TRBD1. Germline V CDR1 and CDR2: LGHNA, YNFKEQ. CDR3 length: 17 amino acids. V lost 0 bases, J lost 7 bases, and 9 bases stayed unmatched. CDR3 region: CASSQDPRDRENSPLHF. CDR3 coding DNA: TGTGCCAGCAGCCAAGATCCCCGGGACAGAGAAAATTCACCCCTCCACTTT.

This chain connects TRBV4-1 to TRBJ2-1; D ambiguous. Germline V lookup: CDR1 MGHRA, CDR2 YSYEKL. Trimming removed 1 base at V and 9 bases at J, with 4 bases between. The CDR3 covers 11 residues. The CDR3 sequence: CASSQGVEQFF. CDR3 DNA sequence: TGCGCCAGCAGCCAAGGAGTTGAGCAGTTCTTC.

This chain uses TRBV29-1 with TRBJ2-1; D uncertain. Germline lookup yields CDR1 SQVTM and CDR2 ANQGSEA. Trimming took 0 bases from V and 12 from J, leaving 9 bases between them. This CDR3 spans 11 amino acids. The CDR3 sequence: CSVEDKLAQFF. The CDR3 region has the DNA TGCAGCGTTGAAGATAAACTTGCGCAGTTCTTC.

The chain links TRBV7-8 to TRBJ2-1; D is perhaps TRBD2 (5 bases). Germline assignment: CDR1 SGHVS and CDR2 FQNEAQ. V shed 0 bases and J shed 4 bases, with 7 bases lying between them. The CDR3 length is 14 residues. The CDR3 protein is CASSLASAYNEQFF. For the CDR3, the DNA is TGTGCCAGCAGCTTAGCTAGCGCGTACAATGAGCAGTTCTTC.

The gene calls are TRBV5-4 and TRBJ2-2; no clear D. CDR1 and CDR2 from the germline V gene are SGHNT and YYREEE (reference sequence). V was cut by 3 bases and J by 1 base, with 10 bases left in between. The CDR3 totals 15 residues. For the CDR3, the DNA is TGTGCCAGCAGCTGGGCGACAAGGAACACCGGGGAGCTGTTTTTT. It is translated as CASSWATRNTGELFF.

The chain is built from TRBV13 and TRBJ2-3; D unclear. CDR1 and CDR2 from the germline V gene are PRHDT and FYEKMQ (reference sequence). CDR3 length: 11 residues. V was shortened by 7 bases and J by 6 bases, with 8 bases between the two germline ends. CDR3 in DNA: TGTGCCAGCACTTTTATGGATACGCAGTATTTT. Amino acid sequence: CASTFMDTQYF.

The rearrangement uses TRBV6-1 and TRBJ2-7, with 7 bases matching TRBD2. The length of the CDR3 is 15 residues. The J segment lost 3 bases and the V segment lost 6 bases, leaving 11 bases of the junction unmatched. Germline loops: CDR1 MNHNS, CDR2 SASEGT. CDR3 coding DNA: TGTGCCAGCAGAGCCCTAACCGGGACTAACTACGAGCAGTACTTC. Protein sequence: CASRALTGTNYEQYF.

In its sample, this clone was seen many times. DNA for the CDR3: TGTGCCAGCATCCAGTGGGGGGAAAGGACCACTGAAGCTTTCTTT. Its translation is CASIQWGERTTEAFF. This chain joins TRBV6-5 and TRBJ1-1, with D possibly being TRBD1 (5 bases). This CDR3 region has 15 residues. V was clipped by 7 bases and J by 4 bases, with 19 bases between them. Germline V gene data show CDR1 as MNHEY and CDR2 as SVGAGI.

V gene TRBV7-9 combines with J gene TRBJ2-5; D gene ambiguous. The last part of the DNA fits TRBJ2-7 better; the J call may be wrong. CDR3 length: 14 amino acids. Germline V gene data show CDR1 as SEHNR and CDR2 as FQNEAQ (reference sequence). Here the CDR3 DNA reads TGTGCCAGCAGCTTCCTGCAGGAATCCTACGAGCAGTACTTC. It translates to CASSFLQESYEQYF.

This clone has just a few counts. V usage is TRBV7-3 and J usage is TRBJ2-7; 9 nucleotides line up with TRBD1. The CDR3 covers 15 residues. The germline V gene encodes CDR1 SGHTA and CDR2 FQGTGA. V gave up 5 bases and J gave up 5 bases; unmatched junction bases: 10. In DNA form, the CDR3 reads TGTGCCAGCAGCGCCACCGGGACAGGGTTAGACGAGCAGTACTTC. It codes for CASSATGTGLDEQYF.

The J gene is TRBJ1-5, the V gene TRBV19; no definite D call. Germline-derived CDR1 and CDR2 are LNHDA and SQIVND (reference sequence). The CDR3 length is 14 residues. V was shortened by 2 bases and J by 7 bases, with 12 bases between the two germline ends. In nucleotides, the CDR3 is TGTGCCAGTAGTATACCCCCGGCCGGGCAGCCCCAGCATTTT. This sequence encodes CASSIPPAGQPQHF.

As regards this clone: At one end, the junction sequence differs from germline, possibly due to a read error. This chain links TRBV7-9 with TRBJ1-2; D call uncertain. CDR1 is SEHNR, CDR2 FQNEAQ, per germline (reference sequence). The CDR3 loop spans 10 amino acids. Here the CDR3 DNA reads TGTTCCAGCAGCCCCGATGGCTACACCTTC. Protein product: CSSSPDGYTF. Supplemented by reference TRBV7-9 and TRBJ1-2, the full variable domain reads DTGVSQNPRHKITKRGQNVTFRCDPISEHNRLYWYRQTLGQGPEFLTYFQNEAQLEKSRLLSDRFSAERPKGSFSTLEIQRTEQGDSAMYLCSSSPDGYTFGSGTRLTVV.

This clone was counted once. CDR3 sequence: CASSPEGLFTGELFF. The CDR3 DNA sequence: TGCGCCAGCAGCCCCGAGGGACTTTTCACCGGGGAGCTGTTTTTT. The V call is TRBV5-1, the J call TRBJ2-2, with D possibly being TRBD2 (6 bases). Deletions cut 4 bases from V and 4 bases from J, with 14 bases between. Germline V gene lookup returns CDR1 SGHRS and CDR2 YFSETQ. This CDR3 is built from 15 residues.

The chain joins TRBV2 to TRBJ2-5, with TRBD2 identical over 9 bases. V gave up 2 bases and J gave up 3 bases; unmatched junction bases: 7. The CDR3 contains 16 residues. Germline V gene sequence: CDR1 SNHLY, CDR2 FYNNEI. For the CDR3, the DNA is TGTGCCAGCAGTGAACGACCAAGACTAGCGGAAGAGACCCAGTACTTC. This sequence encodes CASSERPRLAEETQYF.

The CDR3 DNA sequence: TGTGCCAGCCCGTCGGACACTGAAGCTTTCTTT. Protein product: CASPSDTEAFF. The rearrangement links TRBV2 to TRBJ1-1; unclear D gene. Trimming took off 8 bases at V and 3 bases at J, with 7 bases between the two ends. Germline V gene sequence: CDR1 SNHLY, CDR2 FYNNEI. The CDR3 has 11 residues. The full variable domain, rest sourced from reference TRBV2 and TRBJ1-1, is EPEVTQTPSHQVTQMGQEVILRCVPISNHLYFYWYRQILGQKVEFLVSFYNNEISEKSEIFDDQFSVERPDGSNFTLKIRSTKLEDSAMYFCASPSDTEAFFGQGTRLTVV.

CDR3 in amino acids: CASSLQGLSGYTF. CDR3 bases: TGCGCCAGCAGCTTACAGGGGCTCAGCGGCTACACCTTC. V is TRBV10-2 and J is TRBJ1-2; 7 bases match TRBD1. J was trimmed by 8 bases and V by 6 bases; bases with no gene match: 9. The germline CDR1 and CDR2 sequences are WSHSY and SAAADI. This CDR3 is 13 amino acids long.

The genes are TRBV13 and TRBJ1-1; D is perhaps TRBD1 (5 bases). Germline CDR1 reads PRHDT; CDR2 reads FYEKMQ (reference sequence). The CDR3 spans 16 residues. V shed 0 bases and J shed 2 bases, with 13 bases lying between them. In DNA form, the CDR3 reads TGTGCCAGCAGCTTAGGCCCCAAAAGGGGTAACACTGAAGCTTTCTTT. Translated: CASSLGPKRGNTEAFF.

The chain couples TRBV14 to TRBJ1-6, with 8 bases identical to TRBD1. Germline CDR1 reads SGHDN; CDR2 reads FVKESK. The CDR3 covers 15 residues. Germline trimming cut 8 bases from V and 6 bases from J; bases unmatched to any gene: 9. DNA of the CDR3: TGTGCCAGCTCCCTGCACAGGGGGGGTAATTCACCCCTCCACTTT. This encodes CASSLHRGGNSPLHF.

This clone was detected only once. This sequence joins TRBV10-3 and TRBJ1-2; 9 positions match TRBD1. This CDR3 comprises 15 residues. Germline V lookup: CDR1 ENHRY, CDR2 SYGVKD. V gave up 4 bases and J gave up 6 bases; unmatched junction bases: 9. This CDR3 is CAISGTRQGVDGYTF. The CDR3 DNA follows: TGTGCCATCAGTGGCACCCGACAGGGGGTGGATGGCTACACCTTC.

The chain is built from TRBV18 and TRBJ2-3; maybe TRBD2 (6 bases). Per the germline V gene, CDR1 is KGHSH and CDR2 is LQKENI. The CDR3 covers 15 residues. V was cut by 2 bases and J by 5 bases, with 14 bases left in between. CDR3: CASSPSPGREDTQYF. Written as DNA, the CDR3 is TGTGCCAGCTCACCAAGCCCCGGGCGGGAAGATACGCAGTATTTT.